A single sample gave rise to the 9 T cell receptor beta chains below, sequenced in a study of metastatic and nonmetastatic thyroid tumors. TCRdb re-called clones via MiXCR from the PCR reads. The sample carries roughly 70,000 clones, roughly 18% recorded once. Not a single patient had been given any form of treatment at any point before undergoing thyroid surgery. The sequencing input was blood. Receptor source: a female donor with papillary thyroid cancer or a benign thyroid nodule (not recorded which). Some clones in this sample may be carry-over from other donors' samples.

This clone occurred many times. The chain links TRBV24-1 to TRBJ2-1; D gene uncertain. CDR3 length: 11 residues. The germline gives CDR1 KGHDR, CDR2 SFDVKD. Trimming took 4 bases from V and 8 from J, leaving 5 bases between them. CDR3 coding DNA: TGTGCCACCAGTGAATTCGATGAGCAGTTCTTC. It specifies CATSEFDEQFF.

This clone was picked up many times. The V call is TRBV13, the J call TRBJ2-7; D gene uncertain. Germline lookup yields CDR1 PRHDT and CDR2 FYEKMQ (reference sequence). This CDR3 contains 20 residues. The ends were cut back, 5 bases at V and 3 bases at J, with 32 bases in the middle. The CDR3 is CASSDGHSTLVPSKGYEQYF. CDR3 in DNA: TGTGCCAGCAGCGACGGCCACTCCACCCTAGTCCCCTCAAAAGGCTACGAGCAGTACTTC.

This chain uses TRBV20-1 with TRBJ2-7; 7 bases are a match to TRBD1. CDR1 is DFQATT, CDR2 SNEGSKA, per germline (reference sequence). The CDR3 runs 15 residues. V lost 6 bases and J lost 2; bases outside the gene matches: 13. CDR3 amino acids: CSADRLTGAPYEQYF. The CDR3 bases are TGCAGTGCAGACCGCCTTACAGGGGCCCCCTACGAGCAGTACTTC.

V and J are TRBV7-2 and TRBJ2-7; TRBD2 is a possible D gene (6 bases). The ends were cut back, 3 bases at V and 2 bases at J, with 14 bases in the middle. The CDR3 is 15 residues long. The V gene's germline CDR1 is SGHTA and CDR2 FQGNSA. For the CDR3, the DNA is TGTGCCAGCAGCTTTGTTGGGGACTGCGCCTACGAGCAGTACTTC. Protein product: CASSFVGDCAYEQYF.

This clone was seen more than once but under ten times. The chain joins TRBV24-1 to TRBJ1-1; D is possibly TRBD1 (5 bases). Trimming removed 5 bases from V and 8 bases from J, with 8 bases in between. Germline V lookup: CDR1 KGHDR, CDR2 SFDVKD. The CDR3 is 11 residues long. CDR3 nucleotides: TGTGCCACCAGTGCTGGGGGGGAAGCTTTCTTT. Protein sequence: CATSAGGEAFF.

In this sample, this clone turned up many times. The chain combines TRBV5-5 with TRBJ2-2; no clear D. CDR1 is SGHKS and CDR2 is YYEKEE in the germline V gene (reference sequence). Between the trimmed V and J ends, which lost 1 base and 8 bases, there was a span of 6 bases. The CDR3 runs 12 residues. The CDR3 DNA follows: TGTGCCAGCAGCTTGTACGCAGGGGAGCTGTTTTTT. Translating gives CASSLYAGELFF.

There are a few counts of this clone. This chain uses TRBV3-1 with TRBJ1-5, with no clear D. V lost 1 base, J lost 5 bases, and 15 bases lay in between. This CDR3 has 16 amino acids. Per germline, CDR1 LGHDT and CDR2 YNNKEL (reference sequence). CDR3 nucleotide sequence: TGTGCCAGCAGCCAAGGGAATGGCCCAAGGGATCAGCCCCAGCATTTT. Amino acid sequence: CASSQGNGPRDQPQHF.

The J gene is TRBJ2-7, the V gene TRBV10-2; a weak D match, TRBD2 (5 bases). V lost 3 bases and J 2 bases, leaving 8 bases between the germline ends. Germline V CDR1 and CDR2: WSHSY, SAAADI. This CDR3 has 13 amino acids. DNA of the CDR3: TGCGCCAGCAGTGATCGACTAACCTACGAGCAGTACTTC. Translated, it gives CASSDRLTYEQYF.

The J gene is TRBJ1-5, the V gene TRBV5-1, with 9 bases fitting TRBD1. Germline V CDR1 and CDR2: SGHRS, YFSETQ. V lost 8 bases to trimming and J lost 3 bases; unmatched junction nucleotides: 12. There are 16 residues in the CDR3. The CDR3 DNA follows: TGCGCCAGGATCGCGACCGGGACAGGGCTCAATCAGCCCCAGCATTTT. This sequence encodes CARIATGTGLNQPQHF.